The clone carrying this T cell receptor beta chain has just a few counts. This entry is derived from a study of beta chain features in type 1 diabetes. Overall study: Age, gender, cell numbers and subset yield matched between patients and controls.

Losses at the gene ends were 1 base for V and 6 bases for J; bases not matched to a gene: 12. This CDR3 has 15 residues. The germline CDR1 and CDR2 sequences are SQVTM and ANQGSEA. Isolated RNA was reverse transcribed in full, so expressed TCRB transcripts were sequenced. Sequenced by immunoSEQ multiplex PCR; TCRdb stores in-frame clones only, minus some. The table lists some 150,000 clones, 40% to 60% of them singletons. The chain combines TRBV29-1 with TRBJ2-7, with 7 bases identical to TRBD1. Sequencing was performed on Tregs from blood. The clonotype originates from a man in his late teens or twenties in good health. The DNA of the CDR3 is TGCAGCGTTGAAGGTGACCGGCCAGGGGGTTTCGAGCAGTACTTC. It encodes CSVEGDRPGGFEQYF.